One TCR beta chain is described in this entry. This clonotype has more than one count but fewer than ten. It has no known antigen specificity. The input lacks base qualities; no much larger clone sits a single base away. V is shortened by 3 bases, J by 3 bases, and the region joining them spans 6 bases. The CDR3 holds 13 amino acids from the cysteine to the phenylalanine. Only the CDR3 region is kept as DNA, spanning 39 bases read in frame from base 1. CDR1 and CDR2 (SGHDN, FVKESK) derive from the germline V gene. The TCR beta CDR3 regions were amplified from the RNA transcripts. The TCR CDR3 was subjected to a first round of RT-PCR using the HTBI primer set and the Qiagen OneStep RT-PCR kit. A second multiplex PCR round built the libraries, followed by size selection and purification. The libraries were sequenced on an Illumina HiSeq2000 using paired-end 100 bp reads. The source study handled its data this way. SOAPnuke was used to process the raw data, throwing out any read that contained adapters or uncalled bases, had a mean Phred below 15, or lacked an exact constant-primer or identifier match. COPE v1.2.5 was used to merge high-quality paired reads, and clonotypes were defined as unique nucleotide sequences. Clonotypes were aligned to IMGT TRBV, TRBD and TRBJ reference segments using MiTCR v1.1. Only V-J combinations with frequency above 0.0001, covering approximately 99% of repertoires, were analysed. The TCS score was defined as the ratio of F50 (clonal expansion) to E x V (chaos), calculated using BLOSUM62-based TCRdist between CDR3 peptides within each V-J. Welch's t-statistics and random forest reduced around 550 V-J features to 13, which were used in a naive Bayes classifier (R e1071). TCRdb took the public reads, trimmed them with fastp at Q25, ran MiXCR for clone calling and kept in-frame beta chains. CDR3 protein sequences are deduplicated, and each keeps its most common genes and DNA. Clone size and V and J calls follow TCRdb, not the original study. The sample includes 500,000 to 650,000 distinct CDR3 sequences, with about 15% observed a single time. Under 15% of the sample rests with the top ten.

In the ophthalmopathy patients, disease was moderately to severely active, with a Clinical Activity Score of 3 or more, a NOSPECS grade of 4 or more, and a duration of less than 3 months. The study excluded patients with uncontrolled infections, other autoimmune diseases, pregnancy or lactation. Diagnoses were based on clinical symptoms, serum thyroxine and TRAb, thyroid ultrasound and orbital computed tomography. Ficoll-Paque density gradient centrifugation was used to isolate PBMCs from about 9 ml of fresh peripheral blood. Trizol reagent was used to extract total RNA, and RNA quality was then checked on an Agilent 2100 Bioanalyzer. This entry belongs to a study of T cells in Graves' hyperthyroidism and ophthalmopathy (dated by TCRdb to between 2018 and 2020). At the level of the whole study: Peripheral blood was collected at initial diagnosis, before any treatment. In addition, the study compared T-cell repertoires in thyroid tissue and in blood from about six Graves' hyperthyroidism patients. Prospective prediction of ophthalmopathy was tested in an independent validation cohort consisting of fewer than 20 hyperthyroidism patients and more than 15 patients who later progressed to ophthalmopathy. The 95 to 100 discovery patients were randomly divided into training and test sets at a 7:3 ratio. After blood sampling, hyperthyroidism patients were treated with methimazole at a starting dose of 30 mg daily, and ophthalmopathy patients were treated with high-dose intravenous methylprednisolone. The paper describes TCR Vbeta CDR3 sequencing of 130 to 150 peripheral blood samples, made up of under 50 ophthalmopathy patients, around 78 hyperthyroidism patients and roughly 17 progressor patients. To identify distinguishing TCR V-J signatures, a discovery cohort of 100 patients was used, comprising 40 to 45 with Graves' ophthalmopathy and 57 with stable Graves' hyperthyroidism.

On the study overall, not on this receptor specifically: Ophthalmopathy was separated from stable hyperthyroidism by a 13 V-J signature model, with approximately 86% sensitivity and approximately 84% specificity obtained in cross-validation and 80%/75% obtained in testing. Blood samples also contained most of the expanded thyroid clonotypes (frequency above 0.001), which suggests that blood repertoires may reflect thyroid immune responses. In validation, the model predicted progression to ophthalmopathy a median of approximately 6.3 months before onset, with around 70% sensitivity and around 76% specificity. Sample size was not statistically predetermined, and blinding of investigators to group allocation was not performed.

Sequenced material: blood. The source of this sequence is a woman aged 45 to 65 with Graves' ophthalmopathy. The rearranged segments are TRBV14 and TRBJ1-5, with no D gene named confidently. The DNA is TGTGCCAGCAGCCAGCAATACAATCAGCCCCAGCATTTT. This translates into CASSQQYNQPQHF.